A single sample is the source of the 9 T cell receptor beta chains below, sequenced in a study of shared clonotypes between healthy human individuals. Some clones are missing from TCRdb's copy, which holds only in-frame ones; the method was immunoSEQ multiplex PCR. The sample contains hundreds of thousands of clones, roughly 77% of which appear only once. Input material: PBMCs. The source is a woman between 40 and 50 years old in good health. Some clones in this sample may be carry-over from other donors' samples.

The chain carries TRBV18 and TRBJ1-1, with D maybe TRBD1 (6 bases). Trimming removed 2 bases from V and 8 bases from J, with 12 bases in between. The germline CDR1 and CDR2 sequences are KGHSH and LQKENI. The CDR3 is 13 residues long. The CDR3 sequence is CASSPAGASEAFF. CDR3 nucleotides: TGTGCCAGCTCACCAGCGGGGGCCAGCGAAGCTTTCTTT.

The chain joins TRBV7-9 to TRBJ2-1, with D hard to call. Between the trimmed V and J ends, which lost 5 bases and 7 bases, there was a span of 6 bases. The germline gives CDR1 SEHNR, CDR2 FQNEAQ (reference sequence). The CDR3 totals 11 residues. CDR3 sequence: CASSPKNEQFF. The CDR3 DNA reads as TGTGCCAGCAGCCCTAAAAATGAGCAGTTCTTC.

The table lists this clone with many counts. CDR3 amino acids: CSVPATGDIYYGYTF. DNA of the CDR3: TGCAGCGTCCCTGCAACAGGGGACATCTACTATGGCTACACCTTC. The V call is TRBV29-1, the J call TRBJ1-2; 7 nucleotides align to TRBD1. Germline V gene data show CDR1 as SQVTM and CDR2 as ANQGSEA. V dropped 6 bases and J dropped 3; count of bases not matched to a gene: 13. This CDR3 spans 15 amino acids. Using reference TRBV29-1 and TRBJ1-2 for the parts outside the CDR3, the full variable domain is SAVISQKPSRDICQRGTSLTIQCQVDSQVTMMFWYRQQPGQSLTLIATANQGSEATYESGFVIDKFPISRPNLTFSTLTVSNMSPEDSSIYLCSVPATGDIYYGYTFGSGTRLTVV.

The chain links TRBV28 to TRBJ2-1; TRBD2 might be the D (6 bases). Trimming removed 9 bases at V and 3 bases at J, with 15 bases between. The CDR3 covers 14 residues. The germline V gene has CDR1 MDHEN and CDR2 SYDVKM. Here the CDR3 DNA reads TGTGCCAGTCAAGCTCCGGGGGACTACAATGAGCAGTTCTTC. Its translation: CASQAPGDYNEQFF.

V is TRBV6-1 and J is TRBJ2-2, with D possibly being TRBD2 (5 bases). V gave up 2 bases and J gave up 6 bases, with 10 bases separating them. This CDR3 has 14 residues. CDR1 and CDR2 from the germline V gene are MNHNS and SASEGT. The CDR3 sequence is CASSEMAGPGELFF. The CDR3, as DNA: TGTGCCAGCAGTGAAATGGCGGGCCCCGGGGAGCTGTTTTTT.

This chain connects TRBV6-1 to TRBJ2-7; D may be TRBD1 (5 bases). Germline CDR1 MNHNS, CDR2 SASEGT. V gave up 2 bases and J gave up 6 bases, with 17 bases separating them. This CDR3 comprises 15 residues. The CDR3 nucleotides read TGTGCCAGCAGTGAAAGGGGCGTTGCTCCTATCGAGCAGTACTTC. Residues: CASSERGVAPIEQYF.

The sample holds a few counts of this clone. The chain joins TRBV30 to TRBJ1-1, with 12 bases identical to TRBD1. Germline CDR1 and CDR2: GTSNPN and SVGIG (reference sequence). The V gene end was trimmed by 3 bases and the J gene end by 1 base; junction bases not matched to a gene: 3. This CDR3 is built from 15 residues. The CDR3 sequence is CAWRGTGGPNTEAFF. CDR3 bases: TGTGCCTGGAGGGGGACAGGGGGCCCGAACACTGAAGCTTTCTTT.

The chain links TRBV7-7 to TRBJ2-6; D is uncertain. In germline, CDR1 is SSHAT, CDR2 FNYEAQ (reference sequence). The CDR3 is 18 amino acids. Trimming took 5 bases from V and 5 from J, leaving 22 bases between them. The CDR3 loop reads CASSQGSKCTSRANVLTF. The CDR3 DNA is TGTGCCAGCAGCCAAGGTAGTAAGTGCACAAGTCGGGCCAACGTCCTGACTTTC.

Only a few counts were recorded for this clone. V usage is TRBV5-6 and J usage is TRBJ2-3; a possible D gene is TRBD1 (6 bases). The CDR3 is made up of 14 amino acids. CDR1 SGHDT and CDR2 YYEEEE come from the germline V gene. Trimming pared 0 bases from V and 2 bases from J, leaving 7 bases between. CDR3: CASSLGGHTDTQYF. The DNA for the CDR3 is TGTGCCAGCAGCTTGGGGGGGCACACAGATACGCAGTATTTT. Drawing the rest from reference TRBV5-6 and TRBJ2-3, the complete variable domain is DAGVTQSPTHLIKTRGQQVTLRCSPKSGHDTVSWYQQALGQGPQFIFQYYEEEERQRGNFPDRFSGHQFPNYSSELNVNALLLGDSALYLCASSLGGHTDTQYFGPGTRLTVL.